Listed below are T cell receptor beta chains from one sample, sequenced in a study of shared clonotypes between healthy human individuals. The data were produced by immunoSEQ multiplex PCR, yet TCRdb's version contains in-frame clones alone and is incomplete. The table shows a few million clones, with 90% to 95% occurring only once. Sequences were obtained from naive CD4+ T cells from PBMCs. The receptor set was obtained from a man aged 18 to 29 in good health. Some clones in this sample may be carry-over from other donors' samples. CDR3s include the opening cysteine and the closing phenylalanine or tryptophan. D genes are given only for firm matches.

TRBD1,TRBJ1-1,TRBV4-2,CASSLRAGGNTEAFF
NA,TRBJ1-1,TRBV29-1,CSVRYTNTEAFF
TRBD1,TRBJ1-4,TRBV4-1,CASSRGDRGWAGTNEKLFF
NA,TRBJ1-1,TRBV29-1,CSVSRWNTEAFF
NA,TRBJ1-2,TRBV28,CASTVPGTPYGYTF
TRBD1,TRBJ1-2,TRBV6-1,CASSLGLGGGDGYTF
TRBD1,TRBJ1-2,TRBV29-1,CSVSSGQGYGYTF
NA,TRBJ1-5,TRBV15,CATSTGGGQPQHF
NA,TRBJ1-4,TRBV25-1,CASSSSSHNEKLFF
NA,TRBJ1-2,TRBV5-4,CASSLGTDNGYTF
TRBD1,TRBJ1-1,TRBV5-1,CASSLGQGPVTEAFF
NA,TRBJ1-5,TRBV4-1,CASSQDVGFPQPQHF
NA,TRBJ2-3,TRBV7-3,CASSLRGGGERTDTQYF
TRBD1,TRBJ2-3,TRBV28,CASSPPPTGGRDTQYF
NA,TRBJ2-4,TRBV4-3,CASSQEVVLAKNIQYF
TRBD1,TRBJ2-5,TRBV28,CASSSPGQQETQYF
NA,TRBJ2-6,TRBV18,CASSPLAGFSGANVLTF
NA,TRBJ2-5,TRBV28,CASQTGLGTQYF
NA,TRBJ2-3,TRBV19,CASSIPSGYRGTDTQYF
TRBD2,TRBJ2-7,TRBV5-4,CASSLPGLAGGKSYEQYF
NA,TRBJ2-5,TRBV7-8,CASSLGPAQETQYF
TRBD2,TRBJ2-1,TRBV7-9,CASSLGGTSGSSSYNEQFF
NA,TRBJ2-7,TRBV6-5,CASSYSVQGPYEQYF
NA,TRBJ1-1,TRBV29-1,CSVGTLLNTEAFF
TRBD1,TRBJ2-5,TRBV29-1,CSVGWTGGAETQYF
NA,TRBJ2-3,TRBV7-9,CASSFSHSDTQYF
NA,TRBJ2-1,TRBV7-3,CASSLMVSGRNEQFF
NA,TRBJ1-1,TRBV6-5,CASSLDGTNTEAFF
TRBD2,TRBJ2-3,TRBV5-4,CASSLGLATDTQYF
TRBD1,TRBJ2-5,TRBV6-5,CASRDRGRQETQYF
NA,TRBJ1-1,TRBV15,CATSKSLDITEAFF
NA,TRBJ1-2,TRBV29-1,CSAWRQGLYGYTF
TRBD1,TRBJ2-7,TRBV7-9,CASSLAGQATYEQYF
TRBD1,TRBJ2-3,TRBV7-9,CASSPRDRRKADTQYF
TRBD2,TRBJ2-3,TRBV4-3,CASSQALTSGATDTQYF
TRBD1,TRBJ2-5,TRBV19,CASSPDRGLETQYF
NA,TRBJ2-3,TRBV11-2,CASSLGVSGAGATDTQYF
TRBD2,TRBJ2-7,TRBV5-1,CASSLLAGVNEQYF
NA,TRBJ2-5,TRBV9,CASSFTGGRAQETQYF
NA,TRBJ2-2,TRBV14,CASSHRRETGELFF
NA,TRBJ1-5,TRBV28,CASANSGWDDQPQHF
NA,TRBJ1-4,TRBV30,CAWSGQATNEKLFF
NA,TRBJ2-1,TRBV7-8,CASSSPSRATYNEQFF
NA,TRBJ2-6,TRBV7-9,CASSLAGTGANVLTF
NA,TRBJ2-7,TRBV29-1,CSVTGQGGSYEQYF
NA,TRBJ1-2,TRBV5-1,CASSPISGYDYGYTF
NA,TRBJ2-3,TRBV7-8,CASSLVGVRDTQYF
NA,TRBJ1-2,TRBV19,CASWSRMMNYGYTF
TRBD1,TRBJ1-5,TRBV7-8,CASSLGAGTGEQPQHF
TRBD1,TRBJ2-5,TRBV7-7,CASSLGQGRGETQYF